The 30 T cell receptor beta chains listed next were all sequenced from one sample in a study of T cells in Graves' hyperthyroidism and ophthalmopathy. From RNA transcripts, TCR beta CDR3 regions were amplified. HTBI primers drove first-round RT-PCR of the TCR CDR3. Each CDR3 protein gets one entry after TCRdb re-called the multiplex PCR reads with MiXCR. The repertoire holds roughly 290,000 distinct CDR3 sequences, with 13% as singletons. The sequencing sample was made of blood. These receptors were taken from a woman in her 30s with Graves' hyperthyroidism that later progressed to Graves' ophthalmopathy.

DNA of the CDR3: TGCAGCGTGCCCCTCTCGGGGGACAGGGGTTGGGGCGAGACCCAGTACTTC. It is translated as CSVPLSGDRGWGETQYF. The genes are TRBV29-1 and TRBJ2-5, with 10 bases lining up with TRBD1. This CDR3 is built from 17 residues. With V trimmed by 6 bases and J by 5 bases, 18 bases remained unmatched. Germline CDR1 reads SQVTM; CDR2 reads ANQGSEA.

The chain couples TRBV28 to TRBJ1-6; a weak D match, TRBD1 (6 bases). CDR3 length equals 15 residues. Germline V gives CDR1 MDHEN, CDR2 SYDVKM. The V end lost 6 bases, the J end lost 5 bases, and 14 bases lay between the germline ends. The CDR3 DNA reads as TGTGCCAGCAGCAATCTGGACAGAGATAATTCACCCCTCCACTTT. It yields the protein CASSNLDRDNSPLHF.

The chain uses TRBV27 and TRBJ2-1, with D unresolved. Germline V CDR1 and CDR2: MNHEY, SMNVEV (reference sequence). The germline V and J ends were trimmed by 3 bases and 0 bases, with 12 bases remaining between them. CDR3 size: 16 residues. The CDR3 loop reads CASSFTGYSSYNEQFF. The CDR3 nucleotides read TGTGCCAGCAGTTTCACGGGCTATAGCTCCTACAATGAGCAGTTCTTC.

This clonotype was seen many times. As DNA, the CDR3 is TGTGCCAGTAGTACCGACCGGGACATTAGCAATCAGCCCCAGCATTTT. Residues: CASSTDRDISNQPQHF. The gene calls are TRBV19 and TRBJ1-5, with D tentatively TRBD1 (6 bases). The CDR3 totals 16 residues. CDR1 and CDR2 (germline): LNHDA, SQIVND (reference sequence). V lost 4 bases and J lost 0, with 13 bases in between.

This clonotype was recorded a few times. Here the CDR3 reads CASSPSLAQETQYF. The CDR3 DNA sequence: TGTGCCAGCAGCCCCTCCCTCGCTCAAGAGACCCAGTACTTC. The chain couples TRBV9 to TRBJ2-5; no reliable D call. Trimming removed 4 bases at V and 2 bases at J, with 12 bases between. The CDR3 loop spans 14 amino acids. From germline, CDR1 is SGDLS and CDR2 YYNGEE.

Points on this clonotype: Germline is not matched at one junction end, which may reflect a read error. This chain joins TRBV28 and TRBJ1-6, with D possibly TRBD1 on 5 matching bases. The CDR3 has 15 residues. Germline lookup yields CDR1 MDHEN and CDR2 SYDVKM. The CDR3 DNA reads as TGTGCCAGCGTTAGCCCACAGGTTCTTAATTCACCCCTCTACTTT. It translates to CASVSPQVLNSPLYF.

The table lists this clonotype with many counts. V is TRBV7-2 and J is TRBJ2-5; TRBD2 matches at 14 bases. After removal of 6 bases from V and 4 bases from J, the junction contained 4 bases not matched to a gene. CDR3 size: 15 residues. The V gene's germline CDR1 is SGHTA and CDR2 FQGNSA. The chain's CDR3 is CASRGTSGSRETQYF. CDR3 sequence (DNA): TGTGCCAGCAGGGGGACTAGCGGGAGCAGAGAGACCCAGTACTTC.

This clonotype has at least ten counts. The chain recombines TRBV29-1 with TRBJ2-1, with TRBD2 identical over 14 bases. CDR1 is SQVTM, CDR2 ANQGSEA, per germline. J was trimmed by 2 bases and V by 7 bases; bases with no gene match: 4. The CDR3 sequence is 15 residues long. This chain's CDR3 is CSAGLAGVPYNEQFF. DNA for the CDR3: TGCAGCGCGGGACTAGCGGGAGTTCCCTACAATGAGCAGTTCTTC.

This clonotype was recorded many times. V gene TRBV7-8 combines with J gene TRBJ2-7, with D perhaps TRBD1 or TRBD2 (5 bases each). This CDR3 has 15 amino acids. Germline assignment: CDR1 SGHVS and CDR2 FQNEAQ. Trimming took 5 bases from V and 1 from J, leaving 15 bases between them. CDR3 in amino acids: CASSRGTGSSYEQYF. The CDR3, as DNA: TGTGCCAGCAGCCGAGGGACGGGCAGTTCCTACGAGCAGTACTTC.

The J gene is TRBJ2-2, the V gene TRBV4-1; D gene ambiguous. This CDR3 contains 14 residues. Germline V CDR1 and CDR2: MGHRA, YSYEKL. Trimming left V 2 bases short and J 6 bases short, with 10 bases between. CDR3 protein: CASSQHIAPGELFF. CDR3 coding DNA: TGCGCCAGCAGCCAACATATAGCCCCCGGGGAGCTGTTTTTT.

The rearrangement joins TRBV19 to TRBJ2-1, with no clear D. The CDR3 has 13 amino acids. Trimming stripped 1 base from V and 7 bases from J, with 8 bases between. Germline assignment: CDR1 LNHDA and CDR2 SQIVND (reference sequence). The CDR3 loop reads CASSIVGLNEQFF. The DNA of the CDR3 is TGTGCCAGTAGTATAGTAGGTCTAAATGAGCAGTTCTTC.

This clonotype was seen repeatedly, ten times or more. The CDR3 DNA sequence: TGTGCTAGTGGCAACCTCGGACTAGCGGGTGGGGGGTACGAGCAGTACTTC. It yields the protein CASGNLGLAGGGYEQYF. The V gene is TRBV12-5, the J gene TRBJ2-7; 11 bases line up with TRBD2. The J segment lost 4 bases and the V segment lost 6 bases, leaving 14 bases of the junction unmatched. The CDR3 is 17 residues long. CDR1 LGHNT and CDR2 FRNRAP come from the germline V gene.

CDR3 amino acids: CATSDLDADTQYF. CDR3 DNA: TGTGCCACCAGTGACCTGGACGCAGATACGCAGTATTTT. The gene calls are TRBV24-1 and TRBJ2-3; D is uncertain. The germline V gene has CDR1 KGHDR and CDR2 SFDVKD. V lost 4 bases to trimming and J lost 4 bases, with 8 bases between them. CDR3 size: 13 residues.

This clonotype was seen many times. The chain joins TRBV5-5 to TRBJ1-2; D gene uncertain. Trimming stripped 4 bases from V and 2 bases from J, with 9 bases between. The germline gives CDR1 SGHKS, CDR2 YYEKEE (reference sequence). There are 13 residues in the CDR3. The CDR3 DNA follows: TGTGCCAGCAGCCCGGACCAGAACTATGGCTACACCTTC. Translating it yields CASSPDQNYGYTF.

This clonotype was detected ten times or more. CDR3 sequence reads: CASSFLGGDYEQYF. The CDR3 coding sequence is TGTGCCAGCAGTTTTCTAGGGGGCGACTACGAGCAGTACTTC. This sequence joins TRBV6-2 or TRBV6-3 and TRBJ2-7; the match to TRBD1 covers 7 bases. V shed 4 bases and J 3 bases; nucleotides not matched to a gene: 6. The length of the CDR3 is 14 residues. Per germline, CDR1 MNHEY and CDR2 SVGEGT.

This clonotype has only a few counts. The V call is TRBV19, the J call TRBJ2-6, with a possible D match to TRBD1 (5 bases). Trimming stripped 7 bases from V and 1 base from J, with 17 bases between. Germline values: CDR1 LNHDA, CDR2 SQIVND (reference sequence). CDR3 length equals 17 residues. For the CDR3, the DNA is TGTGCCAGTAATCAGGACATTGACCCGTCTGGGGCCAACGTCCTGACTTTC. It is translated as CASNQDIDPSGANVLTF.

This clonotype showed up many times. The chain is built from TRBV27 and TRBJ2-3, with a weak D call TRBD2 (5 bases). CDR1 and CDR2 from the germline V gene are MNHEY and SMNVEV (reference sequence). The CDR3 runs to 15 residues. Trimming stripped 1 base from V and 4 bases from J, with 12 bases between. The CDR3 loop is CASSLFGGSADTQYF. The CDR3 DNA follows: TGTGCCAGCAGTTTATTCGGTGGGAGCGCAGATACGCAGTATTTT.

This clonotype was picked up a small number of times. The V call is TRBV9, the J call TRBJ2-7; D is perhaps TRBD2 (5 bases). The CDR3 has 13 residues. V gave up 8 bases and J gave up 4 bases, with 16 bases separating them. Germline assignment: CDR1 SGDLS and CDR2 YYNGEE. Written as DNA, the CDR3 is TGTGCCAGGGGCGGAGGAGGACCTTACGAGCAGTACTTC. Its protein is CARGGGGPYEQYF. Drawing the rest from reference TRBV9 and TRBJ2-7, the complete variable domain is DSGVTQTPKHLITATGQRVTLRCSPRSGDLSVYWYQQSLDQGLQFLIQYYNGEERAKGNILERFSAQQFPDLHSELNLSSLELGDSALYFCARGGGGPYEQYFGPGTRLTVT.

About this clonotype itself: A clone one base away is much larger, so this may be a read error. The chain joins TRBV3-1 to TRBJ2-2; perhaps TRBD1 as D (5 bases). This CDR3 is built from 16 residues. Trimming pared 3 bases from V and 2 bases from J, leaving 13 bases between. Germline CDR1 LGHDT, CDR2 YNNKEL (reference sequence). CDR3 loop: CASSHTQAQNTGELFF. The CDR3 DNA sequence: TGTGCCAGCAGCCATACACAGGCCCAAAACACCGGGGAGCTGTTTTTT.

This clonotype came up many times. J is TRBJ2-1 and V is TRBV20-1; D ambiguous. CDR3 size: 13 residues. Germline-derived CDR1 and CDR2 are DFQATT and SNEGSKA (reference sequence). V lost 6 bases and J lost 8, with 17 bases in between. The CDR3 here is CSAHSSVGYEQFF. The CDR3 DNA follows: TGCAGTGCCCATAGCAGCGTAGGCTATGAGCAGTTCTTC.

This clonotype came up many times. The V call is TRBV13, the J call TRBJ2-7; 7 bases are a match to TRBD1. The CDR3 totals 16 residues. Germline V gene data show CDR1 as PRHDT and CDR2 as FYEKMQ (reference sequence). The trim removed 1 base at V and 0 bases at J, leaving 6 bases unmatched. The CDR3 DNA sequence: TGTGCCAGCAGCTTAGCGGGGACAGTGAGCTCCTACGAGCAGTACTTC. The encoded protein is CASSLAGTVSSYEQYF.

This clonotype was picked up many times. The chain uses TRBV18 and TRBJ1-1, with D uncertain. Germline loops: CDR1 KGHSH, CDR2 LQKENI. The CDR3 runs to 12 residues. V lost 2 bases to trimming and J lost 2 bases, with 3 bases between them. In nucleotides, the CDR3 is TGTGCCAGCTCACCAGGAAACACTGAAGCTTTCTTT. Protein sequence: CASSPGNTEAFF.

The rearrangement joins TRBV14 to TRBJ1-1; D is unresolved. Between the trimmed V and J ends, which lost 3 bases and 3 bases, there was a span of 14 bases. The CDR3 covers 15 residues. Germline CDR1 is SGHDN and CDR2 is FVKESK. The CDR3 sequence is CASSHIWGEDTEAFF. CDR3 DNA sequence: TGTGCCAGCAGCCATATATGGGGAGAGGACACTGAAGCTTTCTTT.

This clonotype was seen repeatedly, ten times or more. The genes are TRBV11-2 and TRBJ2-7, with D possibly TRBD2 on 6 matching bases. The germline V and J ends were trimmed by 6 bases and 3 bases, with 15 bases remaining between them. Per the germline V gene, CDR1 is SGHAT and CDR2 is FQNNGV. This CDR3 comprises 14 residues. The CDR3 protein is CASSLSGGVYEQYF. The CDR3 DNA is TGTGCCAGCAGTCTTAGCGGAGGTGTCTACGAGCAGTACTTC.

In its sample, this clonotype was seen many times. The J gene is TRBJ1-5, the V gene TRBV6-2 or TRBV6-3, with TRBD1 as a possible D gene (6 bases). The V end lost 6 bases, the J end lost 7 bases, and 19 bases lay between the germline ends. The CDR3 extends over 15 amino acids. CDR1 and CDR2 (germline): MNHEY, SVGEGT. CDR3 residues: CASSPWGRGEQPQHF. CDR3 bases: TGTGCCAGCAGCCCCTGGGGCAGGGGCGAACAGCCCCAGCATTTT.

A remark on this clonotype: A much larger clone is a single base away; this may be a read error. The rearrangement links TRBV7-2 to TRBJ2-1; a weak D match, TRBD2 (5 bases). Germline CDR1 SGHTA, CDR2 FQGNSA. The CDR3 has 14 amino acids. The CDR3, as DNA: TGTGCCAGCATTCTTATCGGAGGTAACAATGGGCAGTTCTTC. Translation: CASILIGGNNGQFF.

This clonotype has only a few counts. This chain connects TRBV2 to TRBJ2-3; no definite D call. The CDR3 runs to 13 residues. Germline CDR1 is SNHLY and CDR2 is FYNNEI. Between the trimmed V and J ends, which lost 5 bases and 4 bases, there was a span of 10 bases. The CDR3 sequence: CASSYLRPDTQYF. CDR3 DNA: TGTGCCAGCAGTTACCTCCGGCCAGATACGCAGTATTTT.

This clonotype showed up many times. The chain is built from TRBV28 and TRBJ1-5; tentatively, D is TRBD1 (6 bases). V was pared by 6 bases and J by 1 base, with 22 bases between. The CDR3 is 18 residues long. The germline V gene has CDR1 MDHEN and CDR2 SYDVKM. CDR3 sequence reads: CASSLEVGGSLSNQPQHF. DNA for the CDR3: TGTGCCAGCAGCCTCGAGGTGGGGGGCTCCCTAAGCAATCAGCCCCAGCATTTT.

This clonotype showed up many times. This chain joins TRBV6-5 and TRBJ2-5; D tentatively fits TRBD1 or TRBD2 (5 bases each). The CDR3 loop spans 15 amino acids. CDR1 is MNHEY and CDR2 is SVGAGI in the germline V gene. The ends were cut back, 5 bases at V and 2 bases at J, with 15 bases in the middle. CDR3 protein: CASSRDPNGQETQYF. The DNA of the CDR3 is TGTGCCAGCAGTCGGGACCCGAATGGGCAAGAGACCCAGTACTTC.

V is TRBV28 and J is TRBJ2-7; D unresolved. Germline V lookup: CDR1 MDHEN, CDR2 SYDVKM. There are 11 residues in the CDR3. V was shortened by 6 bases and J by 4 bases, with 7 bases between the two germline ends. The chain's CDR3 is CASRDEYEQYF. The CDR3 DNA reads as TGTGCCAGCAGAGACGAGTACGAGCAGTACTTC.